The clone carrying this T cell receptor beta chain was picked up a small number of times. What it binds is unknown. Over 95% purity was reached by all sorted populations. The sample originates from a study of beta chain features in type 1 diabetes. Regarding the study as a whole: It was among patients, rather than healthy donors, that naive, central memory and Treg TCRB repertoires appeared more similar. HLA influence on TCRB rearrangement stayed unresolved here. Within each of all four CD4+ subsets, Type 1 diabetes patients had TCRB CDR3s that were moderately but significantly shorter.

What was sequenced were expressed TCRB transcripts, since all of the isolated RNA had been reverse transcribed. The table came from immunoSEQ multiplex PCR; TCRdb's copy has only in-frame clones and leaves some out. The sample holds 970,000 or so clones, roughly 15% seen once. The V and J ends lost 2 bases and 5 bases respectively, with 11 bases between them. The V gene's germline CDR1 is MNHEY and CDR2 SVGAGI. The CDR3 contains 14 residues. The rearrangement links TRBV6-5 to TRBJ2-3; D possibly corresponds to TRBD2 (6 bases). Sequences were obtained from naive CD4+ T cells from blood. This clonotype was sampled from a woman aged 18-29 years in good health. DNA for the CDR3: TGTGCCAGCAGTTACATCGCCGGGGGAGATACGCAGTATTTT. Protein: CASSYIAGGDTQYF.